This T cell receptor beta chain was sequenced in a study of T-cell memory formation after mild COVID-19. Study-level background: Clusters were largely donor specific. Study results and limitations: In second-wave clones peaking day 37, SARS-CoV-2 specificity remained unconfirmed.

There are a few counts of this clonotype. Its antigen is not identified. Constant-segment-primed 5'RACE gave TCR alpha and TCR beta cDNA libraries with sample barcodes and UMIs. TCRdb passed the 5' RACE reads through MiXCR, listing each CDR3 protein once. The table records about 400,000 distinct CDR3 sequences, more than 20% of them present only once. Germline values: CDR1 SGHRS, CDR2 YFSETQ. Trimming shortened V by 3 bases and J by 5 bases, and 14 bases separated the two germline ends. The CDR3 length is 14 residues. The sequence derives from an adult woman who had mild COVID-19 (a few samples of this study predate the infection). Cell type and time point are not known. V gene TRBV5-1 combines with J gene TRBJ1-2; perhaps TRBD1 as D (5 bases). The sample was PBMCs or a T cell subset sorted from them (not recorded which). The CDR3 spells CASSSGDGGYGYTF. CDR3 DNA: TGCGCCAGCAGCTCGGGGGACGGCGGTTATGGCTACACCTTC. Using reference TRBV5-1 and TRBJ1-2 for the parts outside the CDR3, the full variable domain is KAGVTQTPRYLIKTRGQQVTLSCSPISGHRSVSWYQQTPGQGLQFLFEYFSETQRNKGNFPGRFSGRQFSNSRSEMNVSTLELGDSALYLCASSSGDGGYGYTFGSGTRLTVV.